The 30 T cell receptor beta chains in this list originate from one sample, sequenced in a study of technical replicates of blood from several donors. Some clones are missing from TCRdb's copy, which holds only in-frame ones; the method was immunoSEQ multiplex PCR. The sample shows approximately 12,000 clones, approximately 94% of them seen only once. Input material: PBMCs. All receptors derive from a human donor in good health.

This sequence joins TRBV30 and TRBJ1-1, with 7 positions matching TRBD1. The length of the CDR3 is 12 residues. The germline gives CDR1 GTSNPN, CDR2 SVGIG (reference sequence). Trimming cost V 1 base and J 11 bases; bases outside gene matches: 7. The CDR3 nucleotides read TGTGCCTGGAGTGCGAATGACAGGGCCGCTTTCTTT. Its protein is CAWSANDRAAFF.

The chain links TRBV18 to TRBJ1-4; D possibly corresponds to TRBD1 (6 bases). The CDR3 is 13 amino acids. Trimming took off 2 bases at V and 6 bases at J, with 7 bases between the two ends. The V gene's germline CDR1 is KGHSH and CDR2 LQKENI. CDR3 loop: CASSPRTDEKLFF. CDR3 nucleotides: TGTGCCAGCTCACCAAGGACAGATGAAAAACTGTTTTTT.

The chain recombines TRBV6-1 with TRBJ2-6; D unclear. The germline V gene has CDR1 MNHNS and CDR2 SASEGT. This CDR3 has 14 residues. The ends were cut back, 3 bases at V and 0 bases at J, with 3 bases in the middle. CDR3: CASSDGSGANVLTF. The DNA of the CDR3 is TGTGCCAGCAGTGACGGCTCTGGGGCCAACGTCCTGACTTTC.

The chain has TRBV5-6 and TRBJ2-1; possible D gene TRBD1, 5 bases. CDR3 length: 14 residues. Germline lookup yields CDR1 SGHDT and CDR2 YYEEEE. The V end was cut by 6 bases, the J end by 8 bases, with 18 bases between. CDR3 protein: CASTPGQGWDEQFF. The CDR3 DNA sequence: TGTGCCAGCACTCCAGGGCAGGGATGGGATGAGCAGTTCTTC.

CDR3: CASSIGTRAGNQPQHF. The CDR3 DNA reads as TGTGCCAGTAGTATAGGGACGCGGGCGGGCAATCAGCCCCAGCATTTT. The chain is built from TRBV19 and TRBJ1-5; D is ambiguous. Germline CDR1 is LNHDA and CDR2 is SQIVND (reference sequence). This CDR3 has 16 amino acids. The germline V and J ends were trimmed by 1 base and 2 bases, with 12 bases remaining between them.

V gene TRBV7-8 combines with J gene TRBJ1-2; TRBD1 is a possible D gene (6 bases). The CDR3 contains 15 residues. Germline values: CDR1 SGHVS, CDR2 FQNEAQ. The ends were cut back, 3 bases at V and 0 bases at J, with 11 bases in the middle. This CDR3 reads CASSLATGTNYGYTF. The DNA of the CDR3 is TGTGCCAGCAGCTTGGCTACAGGGACTAACTATGGCTACACCTTC.

The V call is TRBV7-8, the J call TRBJ2-1; 8 bases match TRBD2. CDR1 and CDR2 (germline): SGHVS, FQNEAQ. This CDR3 has 16 residues. V lost 0 bases and J lost 3; bases outside the gene matches: 4. CDR3 coding DNA: TGTGCCAGCAGCTTAGCTGGACTAGCTTACTACAATGAGCAGTTCTTC. It translates to CASSLAGLAYYNEQFF.

The chain couples TRBV6-5 to TRBJ2-1, with 11 nucleotides matching TRBD2. CDR1 and CDR2 (germline): MNHEY, SVGAGI. This CDR3 has 16 residues. V was pared by 2 bases and J by 4 bases, with 4 bases of the junction left unmatched. In DNA form, the CDR3 reads TGTGCCAGCAGTTACGAATGGACTAGCGGGTACAATGAGCAGTTCTTC. Amino acids: CASSYEWTSGYNEQFF.

This clone was seen only once. The chain combines TRBV13 with TRBJ2-7; 9 positions match TRBD2. V gave up 6 bases and J gave up 1 base; unmatched junction bases: 4. The V gene's germline CDR1 is PRHDT and CDR2 FYEKMQ (reference sequence). The CDR3 loop spans 14 amino acids. The chain's CDR3 is CASSLTSGSYEQYF. Here the CDR3 DNA reads TGTGCCAGCAGTCTTACTAGCGGGTCCTACGAGCAGTACTTC.

The chain links TRBV2 to TRBJ1-2; tentatively, D is TRBD1 (6 bases). Trimming cost V 0 bases and J 4 bases, with 15 bases left between them. Per the germline V gene, CDR1 is SNHLY and CDR2 is FYNNEI. The length of the CDR3 is 16 residues. CDR3 in DNA: TGTGCCAGCAGTGAAGCGCAGGGGATGATACGCTATGGCTACACCTTC. This encodes CASSEAQGMIRYGYTF.

This chain joins TRBV29-1 and TRBJ2-7, with 9 bases that match TRBD1. From germline, CDR1 is SQVTM and CDR2 ANQGSEA. V gave up 4 bases and J gave up 7 bases; unmatched junction bases: 11. The CDR3 contains 14 residues. The CDR3 nucleotides are TGCAGCGTTGCCCCACGACAGGGGGGAAGTGAGCAGTACTTC. Amino acid sequence: CSVAPRQGGSEQYF.

The V gene is TRBV7-6, the J gene TRBJ2-1, with D maybe TRBD1 (5 bases). Deletions cut 4 bases from V and 8 bases from J, with 9 bases between. Germline V gene data show CDR1 as SGHVS and CDR2 as FNYEAQ. This CDR3 has 12 residues. The CDR3 DNA reads TGTGCCAGCAGCTATATAGGGGATGAGCAGTTCTTC. Its protein is CASSYIGDEQFF.

The chain combines TRBV6-4 with TRBJ1-2; D is uncertain. V was pared by 3 bases and J by 8 bases, with 13 bases between. This CDR3 is 13 amino acids long. In germline, CDR1 is MRHNA, CDR2 SNTAGT. The CDR3 sequence: CASSDFDSKGYTF. CDR3 DNA: TGTGCCAGCAGTGATTTCGACTCGAAGGGCTACACCTTC.

This chain links TRBV27 with TRBJ2-1; perhaps TRBD2 as D (5 bases). V was pared by 0 bases and J by 3 bases, with 9 bases between. The CDR3 is 15 amino acids. Germline CDR1 is MNHEY and CDR2 is SMNVEV (reference sequence). Here the CDR3 DNA reads TGTGCCAGCAGTTTATCTGTCGGGAACTACAATGAGCAGTTCTTC. Encoded protein: CASSLSVGNYNEQFF.

The chain employs TRBV18 and TRBJ2-3; maybe TRBD1 (5 bases). The length of the CDR3 is 13 residues. The germline V gene encodes CDR1 KGHSH and CDR2 LQKENI. The V end was cut by 6 bases, the J end by 0 bases, with 7 bases between. CDR3 protein: CASSRQSTDTQYF. Written as DNA, the CDR3 is TGTGCCAGCTCCCGACAGAGCACAGATACGCAGTATTTT.

V gene TRBV11-3 combines with J gene TRBJ2-1; 9 nucleotides match TRBD2. This CDR3 is 16 amino acids long. V shed 1 base, J shed 0 bases, and the junction held 1 base outside the gene matches. In germline, CDR1 is SGHNT, CDR2 YENEEA. The CDR3 nucleotides are TGTGCCAGCAGCTTAGCTAGCGGGGCCTCCTACAATGAGCAGTTCTTC. Residues: CASSLASGASYNEQFF.

This rearrangement joins TRBV2 to TRBJ1-5; D is perhaps TRBD1 (5 bases). This CDR3 spans 14 amino acids. Germline V gene lookup returns CDR1 SNHLY and CDR2 FYNNEI. Trimming pared 4 bases from V and 3 bases from J, leaving 10 bases between. CDR3 nucleotide sequence: TGTGCCAGCAGTGGGACGGACATCAATCAGCCCCAGCATTTT. Encoded protein: CASSGTDINQPQHF.

In its sample, this clone ranks as medium-sized. V gene TRBV5-4 combines with J gene TRBJ2-3; 13 bases match TRBD2. This CDR3 has 17 amino acids. CDR1 is SGHNT and CDR2 is YYREEE in the germline V gene (reference sequence). V lost 4 bases, J lost 2 bases, and 7 bases stayed unmatched. The CDR3 sequence: CASSVRLAGGPTDTQYF. CDR3 in DNA: TGTGCCAGCAGCGTGAGACTAGCGGGAGGTCCCACAGATACGCAGTATTTT.

V and J are TRBV9 and TRBJ2-3, with a tentative D call TRBD2 (6 bases). The CDR3 extends over 17 amino acids. From germline, CDR1 is SGDLS and CDR2 YYNGEE. The V and J ends lost 3 bases and 6 bases respectively, with 23 bases between them. CDR3 bases: TGTGCCAGCAGCGGCCTATCCGGCGGGGAGCTCAGGGATACGCAGTATTTT. Translation: CASSGLSGGELRDTQYF.

This chain connects TRBV18 to TRBJ2-5, with D possibly TRBD1 on 6 matching bases. CDR3 size: 13 residues. CDR1 is KGHSH and CDR2 is LQKENI in the germline V gene. V dropped 6 bases and J dropped 2 bases, with 10 bases sitting between them. The CDR3 loop reads CASSRGQQETQYF. The CDR3 region has the DNA TGTGCCAGCTCCCGCGGACAGCAAGAGACCCAGTACTTC.

This chain connects TRBV28 to TRBJ2-3; tentatively, D is TRBD1 (5 bases). From germline, CDR1 is MDHEN and CDR2 SYDVKM. Trimming stripped 8 bases from V and 3 bases from J, with 21 bases between. The CDR3 is 16 amino acids. CDR3 in amino acids: CASSMMGRADTDTQYF. DNA of the CDR3: TGTGCCAGCTCCATGATGGGCAGGGCCGATACAGATACGCAGTATTTT.

This chain links TRBV29-1 with TRBJ2-3; D is ambiguous. The CDR3 has 12 residues. With 6 bases removed from V and 2 bases from J, the gap between germline ends came to 9 bases. Germline CDR1 and CDR2: SQVTM and ANQGSEA. CDR3: CSVAESTDTQYF. The CDR3 nucleotides are TGCAGCGTAGCTGAGTCCACAGATACGCAGTATTTT.

The chain links TRBV19 to TRBJ1-2; 10 nucleotides align to TRBD1. Germline V gene lookup returns CDR1 LNHDA and CDR2 SQIVND (reference sequence). Trimming took 10 bases from V and 8 from J; bases not matched to a gene: 7. This CDR3 has 12 amino acids. CDR3 bases: TGTGCCACTAGACAGGGGGCGGACGGCTACACCTTC. This translates into CATRQGADGYTF.

The rearrangement joins TRBV30 to TRBJ2-5; 7 bases are shared with TRBD1. Germline values: CDR1 GTSNPN, CDR2 SVGIG (reference sequence). V lost 0 bases to trimming and J lost 5 bases; unmatched junction nucleotides: 6. The CDR3 extends over 14 amino acids. The CDR3 loop reads CAWSVIGGGETQYF. CDR3 in DNA: TGTGCCTGGAGTGTTATAGGGGGCGGTGAGACCCAGTACTTC.

J is TRBJ1-1 and V is TRBV30, with D uncertain. The germline V gene encodes CDR1 GTSNPN and CDR2 SVGIG (reference sequence). There are 12 residues in the CDR3. V was trimmed by 2 bases and J by 4 bases, leaving 8 bases between them. The CDR3 nucleotides are TGTGCCTGGAGTACCCCGGGCACTGAAGCTTTCTTT. Protein sequence: CAWSTPGTEAFF.

This sequence joins TRBV5-1 and TRBJ2-5; no definite D call. Germline CDR1 SGHRS, CDR2 YFSETQ. The CDR3 runs 11 residues. Trimming removed 5 bases at V and 5 bases at J, with 7 bases between. CDR3 nucleotides: TGCGCCAGCAGGGCACAGGAGACCCAGTACTTC. Translating it yields CASRAQETQYF.

This clone has just one count. V usage is TRBV18 and J usage is TRBJ2-1; TRBD2 matches 8 bases. Germline V gene data show CDR1 as KGHSH and CDR2 as LQKENI. The CDR3 has 14 amino acids. With 2 bases clipped from V and 7 bases from J, the junction kept 4 bases outside the gene matches. DNA for the CDR3: TGTGCCAGCTCACCAGGGTCGGGAGGGAATGAGCAGTTCTTC. Residues: CASSPGSGGNEQFF. Filled out from reference TRBV18 and TRBJ2-1, the complete variable domain reads NAGVMQNPRHLVRRRGQEARLRCSPMKGHSHVYWYRQLPEEGLKFMVYLQKENIIDESGMPKERFSAEFPKEGPSILRIQQVVRGDSAAYFCASSPGSGGNEQFFGPGTRLTVL.

The chain joins TRBV5-1 to TRBJ1-5; the match to TRBD1 covers 8 bases. Germline assignment: CDR1 SGHRS and CDR2 YFSETQ. The CDR3 spans 15 residues. V was pared by 6 bases and J by 1 base, with 6 bases of the junction left unmatched. CDR3 residues: CASTPTGGSNQPQHF. The CDR3 DNA reads TGCGCCAGCACCCCTACAGGGGGGAGCAATCAGCCCCAGCATTTT.

This chain links TRBV14 with TRBJ2-6; 9 bases line up with TRBD1. The CDR3 covers 17 residues. V dropped 4 bases and J dropped 3; count of bases not matched to a gene: 7. From germline, CDR1 is SGHDN and CDR2 FVKESK. The CDR3 sequence is CASSPPGQGFGANVLTF. The CDR3 nucleotides read TGTGCCAGCAGCCCACCGGGACAGGGTTTTGGGGCCAACGTCCTGACTTTC.

The chain couples TRBV5-1 to TRBJ2-1, with 13 bases fitting TRBD2. CDR1 and CDR2 from the germline V gene are SGHRS and YFSETQ. The junction had 8 bases not matched to a gene; V was cut back by 1 base and J by 10 bases. The CDR3 length is 16 residues. The DNA of the CDR3 is TGCGCCAGCAGCTTGACTAGCGGGAGGGTCTTCAACGAGCAGTTCTTC. It is translated as CASSLTSGRVFNEQFF.